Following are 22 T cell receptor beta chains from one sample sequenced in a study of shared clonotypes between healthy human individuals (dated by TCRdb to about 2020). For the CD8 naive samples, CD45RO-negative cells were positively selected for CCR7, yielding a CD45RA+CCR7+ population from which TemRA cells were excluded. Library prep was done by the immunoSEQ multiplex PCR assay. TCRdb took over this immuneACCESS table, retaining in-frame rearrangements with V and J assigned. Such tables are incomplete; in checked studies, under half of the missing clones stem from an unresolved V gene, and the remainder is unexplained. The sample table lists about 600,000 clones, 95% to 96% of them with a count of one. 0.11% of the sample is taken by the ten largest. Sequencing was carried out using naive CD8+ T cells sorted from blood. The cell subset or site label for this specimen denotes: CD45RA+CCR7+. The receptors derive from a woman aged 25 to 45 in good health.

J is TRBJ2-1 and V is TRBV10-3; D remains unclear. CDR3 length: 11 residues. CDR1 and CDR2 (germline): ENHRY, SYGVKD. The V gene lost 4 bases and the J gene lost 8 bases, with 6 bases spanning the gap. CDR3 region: CAISGTDEQFF. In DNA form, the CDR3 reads TGTGCCATCAGTGGGACGGATGAGCAGTTCTTC.

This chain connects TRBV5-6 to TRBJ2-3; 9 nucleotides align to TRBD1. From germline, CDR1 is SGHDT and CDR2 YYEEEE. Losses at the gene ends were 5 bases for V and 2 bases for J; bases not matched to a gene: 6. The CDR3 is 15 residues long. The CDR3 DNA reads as TGTGCCAGCAGACCCGGGACAGGGAACACAGATACGCAGTATTTT. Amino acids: CASRPGTGNTDTQYF.

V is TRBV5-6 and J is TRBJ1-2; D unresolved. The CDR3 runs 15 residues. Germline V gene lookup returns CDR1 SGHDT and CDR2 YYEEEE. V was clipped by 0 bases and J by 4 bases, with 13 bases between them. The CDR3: CASSLGVPSRYGYTF. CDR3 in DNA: TGTGCCAGCAGCTTGGGGGTCCCATCTCGCTATGGCTACACCTTC. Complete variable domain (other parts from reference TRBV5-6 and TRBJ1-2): DAGVTQSPTHLIKTRGQQVTLRCSPKSGHDTVSWYQQALGQGPQFIFQYYEEEERQRGNFPDRFSGHQFPNYSSELNVNALLLGDSALYLCASSLGVPSRYGYTFGSGTRLTVV.

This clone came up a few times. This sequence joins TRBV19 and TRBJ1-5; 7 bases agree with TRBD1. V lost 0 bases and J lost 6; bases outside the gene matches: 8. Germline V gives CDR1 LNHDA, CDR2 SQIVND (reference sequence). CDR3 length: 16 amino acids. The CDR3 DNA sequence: TGTGCCAGTAGTATAGACCGGACAGGAGGGTTTCAGCCCCAGCATTTT. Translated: CASSIDRTGGFQPQHF.

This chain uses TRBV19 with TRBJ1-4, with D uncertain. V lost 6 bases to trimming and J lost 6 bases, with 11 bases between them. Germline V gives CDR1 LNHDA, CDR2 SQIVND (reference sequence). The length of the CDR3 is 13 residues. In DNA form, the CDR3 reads TGTGCCAGTAGGGCCCCGGCGGATGAAAAACTGTTTTTT. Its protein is CASRAPADEKLFF.

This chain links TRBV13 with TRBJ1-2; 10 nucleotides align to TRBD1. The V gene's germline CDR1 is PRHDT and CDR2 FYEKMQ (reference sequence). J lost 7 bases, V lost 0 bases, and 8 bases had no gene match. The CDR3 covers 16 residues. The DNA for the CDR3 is TGTGCCAGCAGCTTAGGGACAGGGGGCAATTTACTTGGCTACACCTTC. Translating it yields CASSLGTGGNLLGYTF. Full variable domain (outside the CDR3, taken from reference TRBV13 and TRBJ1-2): AAGVIQSPRHLIKEKRETATLKCYPIPRHDTVYWYQQGPGQDPQFLISFYEKMQSDKGSIPDRFSAQQFSDYHSELNMSSLELGDSALYFCASSLGTGGNLLGYTFGSGTRLTVV.

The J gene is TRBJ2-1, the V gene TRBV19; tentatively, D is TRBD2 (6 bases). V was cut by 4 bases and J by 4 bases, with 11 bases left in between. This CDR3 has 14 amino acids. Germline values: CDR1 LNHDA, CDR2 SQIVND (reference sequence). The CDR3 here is CASSTGLSYNEQFF. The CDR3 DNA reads TGTGCCAGTAGTACCGGACTAAGTTACAATGAGCAGTTCTTC.

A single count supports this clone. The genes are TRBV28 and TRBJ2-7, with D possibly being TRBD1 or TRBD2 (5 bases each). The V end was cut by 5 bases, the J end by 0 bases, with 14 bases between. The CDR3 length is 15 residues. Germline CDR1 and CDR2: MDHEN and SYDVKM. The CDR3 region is CASSPLGVSSYEQYF. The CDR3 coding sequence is TGTGCCAGCAGTCCCTTGGGGGTGAGCTCCTACGAGCAGTACTTC.

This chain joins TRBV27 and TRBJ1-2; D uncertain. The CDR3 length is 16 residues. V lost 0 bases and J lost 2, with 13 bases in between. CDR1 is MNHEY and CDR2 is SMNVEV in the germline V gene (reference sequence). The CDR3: CASSLSSWAPNYGYTF. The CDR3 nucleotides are TGTGCCAGCAGTTTATCATCCTGGGCTCCAAACTATGGCTACACCTTC.

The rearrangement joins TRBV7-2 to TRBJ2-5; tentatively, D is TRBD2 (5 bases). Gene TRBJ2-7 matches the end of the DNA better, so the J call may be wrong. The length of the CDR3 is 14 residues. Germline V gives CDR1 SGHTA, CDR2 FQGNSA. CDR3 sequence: CASSLVRGTYEQYF. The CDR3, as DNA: TGTGCCAGCAGCTTAGTCCGAGGGACCTACGAGCAGTACTTC.

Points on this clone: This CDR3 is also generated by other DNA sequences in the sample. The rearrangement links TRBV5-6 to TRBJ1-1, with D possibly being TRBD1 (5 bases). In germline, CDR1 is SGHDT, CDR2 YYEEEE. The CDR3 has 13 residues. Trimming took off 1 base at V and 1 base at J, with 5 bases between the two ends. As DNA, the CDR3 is TGTGCCAGCAGCTTGAGGGGGAACACTGAAGCTTTCTTT. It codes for CASSLRGNTEAFF.

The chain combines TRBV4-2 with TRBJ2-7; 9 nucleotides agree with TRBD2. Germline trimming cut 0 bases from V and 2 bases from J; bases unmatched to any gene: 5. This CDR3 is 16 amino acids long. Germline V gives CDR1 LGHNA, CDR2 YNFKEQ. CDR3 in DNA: TGTGCCAGCAGCCAAGACTGGACTAGCGAAACCTACGAGCAGTACTTC. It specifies CASSQDWTSETYEQYF.

For the CDR3, the DNA is TGTGCCAGCAGCTCCCGGGACCACGTCCCTCGGGTCCTGACTTTC. As protein: CASSSRDHVPRVLTF. The chain carries TRBV5-6 and TRBJ2-6; either TRBD1 or TRBD2 may supply D (5 bases each). Trimming stripped 3 bases from V and 13 bases from J, with 20 bases between. The germline V gene encodes CDR1 SGHDT and CDR2 YYEEEE. There are 15 residues in the CDR3.

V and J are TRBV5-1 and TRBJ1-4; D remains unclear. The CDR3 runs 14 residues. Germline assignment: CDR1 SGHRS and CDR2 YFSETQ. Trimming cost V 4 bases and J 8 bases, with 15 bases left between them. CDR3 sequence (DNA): TGCGCCAGCAGCCCCGGACCTAAGGACGAAAAACTGTTTTTT. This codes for CASSPGPKDEKLFF.

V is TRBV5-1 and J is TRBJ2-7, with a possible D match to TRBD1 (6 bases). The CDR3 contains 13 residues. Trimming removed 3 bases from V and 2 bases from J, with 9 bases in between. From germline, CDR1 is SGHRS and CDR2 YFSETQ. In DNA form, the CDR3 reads TGCGCCAGCAGCTCCCGGGACACCTACGAGCAGTACTTC. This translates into CASSSRDTYEQYF.

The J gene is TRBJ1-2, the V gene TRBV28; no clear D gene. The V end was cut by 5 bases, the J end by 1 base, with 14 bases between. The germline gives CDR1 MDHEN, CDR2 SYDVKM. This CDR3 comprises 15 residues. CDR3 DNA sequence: TGTGCCAGCAGTCGACTAGATCCTGTTAACTATGGCTACACCTTC. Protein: CASSRLDPVNYGYTF.

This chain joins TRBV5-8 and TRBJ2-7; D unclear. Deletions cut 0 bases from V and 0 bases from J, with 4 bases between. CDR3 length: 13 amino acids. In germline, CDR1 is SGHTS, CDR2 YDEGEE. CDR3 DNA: TGTGCCAGCAGCTTGGTGGGCTCCTACGAGCAGTACTTC. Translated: CASSLVGSYEQYF.

The CDR3 coding sequence is TGTGCCAGCAGTGTTGTGCTAGCGCATTCGGATGAGCAGTTCTTC. Encoded protein: CASSVVLAHSDEQFF. The chain has TRBV6-4 and TRBJ2-1; D perhaps matches TRBD2 (6 bases). The V gene lost 4 bases and the J gene lost 8 bases, with 18 bases spanning the gap. The CDR3 is 15 amino acids. Germline CDR1 reads MRHNA; CDR2 reads SNTAGT.

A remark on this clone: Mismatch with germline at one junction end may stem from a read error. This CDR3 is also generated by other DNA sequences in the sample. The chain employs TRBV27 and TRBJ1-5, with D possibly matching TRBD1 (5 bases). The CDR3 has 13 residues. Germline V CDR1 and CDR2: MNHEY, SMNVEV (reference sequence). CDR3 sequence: CASSLWGGQPQHF. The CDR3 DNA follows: TGTGCCAGCAGCTTATGGGGGGGTCAGCCCCAGCATTTT.

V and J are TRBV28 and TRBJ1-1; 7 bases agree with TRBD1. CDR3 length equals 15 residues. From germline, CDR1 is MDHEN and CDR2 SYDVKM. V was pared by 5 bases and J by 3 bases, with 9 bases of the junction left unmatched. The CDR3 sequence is CASSTASGGYTEAFF. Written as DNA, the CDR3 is TGTGCCAGCAGTACAGCCTCAGGGGGATACACTGAAGCTTTCTTT. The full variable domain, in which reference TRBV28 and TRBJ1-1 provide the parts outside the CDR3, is DVKVTQSSRYLVKRTGEKVFLECVQDMDHENMFWYRQDPGLGLRLIYFSYDVKMKEKGDIPEGYSVSREKKERFSLILESASTNQTSMYLCASSTASGGYTEAFFGQGTRLTVV.

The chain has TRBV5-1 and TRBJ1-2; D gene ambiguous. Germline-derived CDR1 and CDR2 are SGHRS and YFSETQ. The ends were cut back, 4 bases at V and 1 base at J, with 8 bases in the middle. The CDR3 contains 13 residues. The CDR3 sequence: CASSGVDNYGYTF. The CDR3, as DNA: TGCGCCAGCAGCGGGGTGGATAACTATGGCTACACCTTC.

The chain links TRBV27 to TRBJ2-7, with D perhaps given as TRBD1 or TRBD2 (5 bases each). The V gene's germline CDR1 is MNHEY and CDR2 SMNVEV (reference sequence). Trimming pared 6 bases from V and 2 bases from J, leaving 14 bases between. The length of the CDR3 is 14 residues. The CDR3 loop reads CASRGVGTAYEQYF. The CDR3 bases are TGTGCCAGCAGGGGTGTTGGGACGGCCTACGAGCAGTACTTC.